The rows below give T cell receptor beta chains drawn from one sample of a study of T cell responses to AZD1222 COVID-19 vaccine. Assay: immunoSEQ multiplex PCR; the TCRdb copy retains only in-frame clones and omits some. Here the sample spans roughly 77,000 clones, approximately 90% being singletons. The specimen comprised peripheral blood, sampled 28 days after the second AZD1222 dose. The receptors stem from an adult who received the AZD1222 COVID-19 vaccine. Each CDR3 is given without its conserved first and last residue. Clone size is not always given. Where it is, it says once, few, many or a class for expanded clones.

ASSFGGGKDTQY,-,TRBV7-2
ASSLEGTSGANYEQY,-,TRBV5-1
ASSYIAGGQDTQY,-,TRBV7-3
ASSLEAGGGIGVGET,once,TRBV5-4
ATTGANQPQH,-,TRBV15
AISASESSYEQY,-,TRBV10-3
ASSVGTAYNEQF,-,TRBV9
ASSPGLAVSYEQY,-,TRBV18
ASSGGQGYSYEQY,-,TRBV2
ASSPSYLYEQY,-,TRBV7-2
ASSQDGQGNYGYT,-,TRBV4-2
ASSLRSGANVLT,-,TRBV7-3
ASSLGGSGEAF,once,TRBV5-4
ASSQETSPYGYT,-,TRBV3-1/TRBV3-2
ASSPGPWGHEQF,-,TRBV5-1
ASSYVESPQH,-,TRBV6-5
ASSRRDYGYT,-,TRBV12-3/TRBV12-4
ASSPSVVGSPLH,-,TRBV6-5
ASSKDRVKVVRTGELF,-,TRBV21-1
ASSEVFSTGLVNTEAF,-,TRBV6-1
ASSREPNSPLH,-,TRBV11-1
ASSSGTNTGELF,-,TRBV7-9
ASKTGTGNTGELF,-,TRBV6-4
ASSDQGPGELF,once,TRBV2
ASSHSDQGSNYGYT,-,TRBV6-6
ASSLLVTNVLT,-,TRBV7-2
SVEEGVYEQY,once,TRBV29-1
ASSPHPGSYEQY,-,TRBV7-3
AWSWGEGRVDTQY,-,TRBV30
ASSFTSGRAYDTQY,-,TRBV11-3
ASSQSTSVQETQY,-,TRBV9
ASSPRGSSGELF,-,TRBV7-9
ASKVSMNTEAF,-,TRBV2
ASSQDASSRLEQY,once,TRBV4-1
ASSEAGSGREETQY,-,TRBV2
ASSLAYATYEQY,-,TRBV11-2
ASSLGNYGYT,-,TRBV7-9
ASSLERGGDETQY,-,TRBV5-1
ASSEEEGFAPLH,-,TRBV6-1
SVVLYGQPQH,-,TRBV29-1
ASGGASTDTQY,-,TRBV3-1/TRBV3-2
ASRMTGNYGYT,-,TRBV6-5
DICSGTGNEKLF,-,TRBV10-1
ASSQAGQGARQPQH,-,TRBV4-2
SALQGPTYEQY,once,TRBV29-1
ASSAQGGVGRRNNEQF,-,TRBV11-3
ASSLAVDRANGYT,-,TRBV5-1
ARGTMTPYEQY,-,TRBV23-1
ASSYDLQGDYT,-,TRBV6-5
ASSVSGSSNYEQY,-,TRBV9
ASSPGTTGTGELF,-,TRBV5-4
AWRFQGPGSTGYT,-,TRBV30
ASTLGAGHGYT,-,TRBV6-5
ASSQGGANTGELF,once,TRBV4-3
ASGLSLGAFSYEQY,-,TRBV12-5
ASSTGGWNTEAF,-,TRBV4-2
ASSYSQGSTEAF,-,TRBV7-8